This entry lists 18 T cell receptor beta chains sequenced from one sample in a study of T cell responses to AZD1222 COVID-19 vaccine. TCRdb's copy holds only in-frame clones and misses some; the assay was immunoSEQ multiplex PCR. The sample includes about 110,000 clones, 85% to 90% of them seen just once. Sequencing was performed on peripheral blood, taken on day 0 of AZD1222 vaccination. The origin of the receptors is an adult in good health.

This clone has more than one count but fewer than ten. Here the CDR3 reads CASSYGRSAFF. As DNA, the CDR3 is TGTGCCAGCAGTTATGGACGGTCAGCTTTCTTT. This sequence joins TRBV6-5 and TRBJ1-1; D is unresolved. The CDR3 covers 11 residues. Trimming shortened V by 3 bases and J by 10 bases, and 9 bases separated the two germline ends. Germline V gene lookup returns CDR1 MNHEY and CDR2 SVGAGI.

The V and J genes are TRBV12-5 and TRBJ2-3; no clear D gene. The CDR3 runs to 13 residues. V lost 6 bases, J lost 5 bases, and 12 bases lay in between. Germline CDR1 LGHNT, CDR2 FRNRAP. CDR3 residues: CASGTWGGDTQYF. CDR3 in DNA: TGTGCTAGTGGAACTTGGGGTGGAGATACGCAGTATTTT.

This clone occurred once. In DNA, the CDR3 is TGTGCCACCCTCACGGGCGGTAGTGCTTTCTTT. This encodes CATLTGGSAFF. The chain recombines TRBV6-6 with TRBJ1-1, with D unresolved. The germline V and J ends were trimmed by 10 bases and 11 bases, with 17 bases remaining between them. From germline, CDR1 is MNHNY and CDR2 SVGAGI (reference sequence). CDR3 length: 11 residues.

The J gene is TRBJ2-5, the V gene TRBV5-1; possibly TRBD1 or TRBD2 for D (6 bases each). V shed 2 bases and J shed 5 bases, with 10 bases lying between them. This CDR3 is 13 amino acids long. Germline V gene sequence: CDR1 SGHRS, CDR2 YFSETQ. CDR3 in DNA: TGCGCCAGCAGCTTTAAAGGGGGGGAGACCCAGTACTTC. Protein product: CASSFKGGETQYF.

V gene TRBV7-2 combines with J gene TRBJ2-1, with 10 bases aligning to TRBD2. Germline loops: CDR1 SGHTA, CDR2 FQGNSA. The CDR3 is made up of 16 amino acids. The junction had 5 bases not matched to a gene; V was cut back by 2 bases and J by 4 bases. For the CDR3, the DNA is TGTGCCAGCAGCTTAAGGCCAGCGGGAGGGTACAATGAGCAGTTCTTC. Translation: CASSLRPAGGYNEQFF. Full variable domain (rest looked up from reference TRBV7-2 and TRBJ2-1): GAGVSQSPSNKVTEKGKDVELRCDPISGHTALYWYRQSLGQGLEFLIYFQGNSAPDKSGLPSDRFSAERTGGSVSTLTIQRTQQEDSAVYLCASSLRPAGGYNEQFFGPGTRLTVL.

The chain combines TRBV24-1 with TRBJ1-2, with 8 nucleotides matching TRBD1. J was trimmed by 8 bases and V by 5 bases; bases with no gene match: 6. The CDR3 totals 13 residues. The germline V gene has CDR1 KGHDR and CDR2 SFDVKD. The CDR3 DNA reads TGTGCCACCAGTGCCGACAGGGGAGGAGGCTACACCTTC. Residues: CATSADRGGGYTF.

This clone was detected only once. J is TRBJ2-7 and V is TRBV24-1; 11 positions agree with TRBD2. V was pared by 7 bases and J by 4 bases, with 5 bases of the junction left unmatched. CDR3 size: 14 residues. CDR1 is KGHDR and CDR2 is SFDVKD in the germline V gene. CDR3 in DNA: TGTGCCACCAGCACTAGCGGGGGTTATTACGAGCAGTACTTC. This sequence encodes CATSTSGGYYEQYF.

The J gene is TRBJ1-1, the V gene TRBV18; D remains ambiguous. This CDR3 is built from 14 residues. The germline V gene encodes CDR1 KGHSH and CDR2 LQKENI. Deletions cut 3 bases from V and 3 bases from J, with 11 bases between. This CDR3 is CASSPRAGDTEAFF. CDR3 DNA sequence: TGTGCCAGCTCACCCCGGGCGGGCGACACTGAAGCTTTCTTT. The whole variable domain, remainder taken from reference TRBV18 and TRBJ1-1, is NAGVMQNPRHLVRRRGQEARLRCSPMKGHSHVYWYRQLPEEGLKFMVYLQKENIIDESGMPKERFSAEFPKEGPSILRIQQVVRGDSAAYFCASSPRAGDTEAFFGQGTRLTVV.

J is TRBJ2-7 and V is TRBV28; D is possibly TRBD1 (5 bases). With 8 bases removed from V and 6 bases from J, the gap between germline ends came to 17 bases. Looked up from germline, CDR1 is MDHEN and CDR2 is SYDVKM. The CDR3 runs to 13 residues. In DNA, the CDR3 is TGTGCCAGCTCCGTCCAGGGATCAGGCGAGCAGTACTTC. Translating it yields CASSVQGSGEQYF. The full variable domain, its missing parts supplied by reference TRBV28 and TRBJ2-7, is DVKVTQSSRYLVKRTGEKVFLECVQDMDHENMFWYRQDPGLGLRLIYFSYDVKMKEKGDIPEGYSVSREKKERFSLILESASTNQTSMYLCASSVQGSGEQYFGPGTRLTVT.

The chain recombines TRBV28 with TRBJ2-7; TRBD2 agrees at 8 bases. The CDR3 is 13 residues long. The V and J ends lost 6 bases and 9 bases, in that order; junction bases with no gene match: 10. The germline CDR1 and CDR2 sequences are MDHEN and SYDVKM. CDR3 nucleotides: TGTGCCAGCAGCCAGGGACTAGAATCGTCGCAGTACTTC. Translated: CASSQGLESSQYF.

The genes are TRBV15 and TRBJ1-6, with D uncertain. The germline V and J ends were trimmed by 5 bases and 5 bases, with 10 bases remaining between them. The germline V gene has CDR1 LNHNV and CDR2 YYDKDF (reference sequence). The CDR3 length is 14 residues. The CDR3 spells CATSRGANNSPLHF. The CDR3 DNA reads as TGTGCCACCAGCCGGGGTGCTAATAATTCACCCCTCCACTTT.

V usage is TRBV7-8 and J usage is TRBJ1-1; D possibly corresponds to TRBD1 (5 bases). The CDR3 runs 18 residues. The V gene lost 5 bases and the J gene lost 4 bases, with 26 bases spanning the gap. Germline V gene sequence: CDR1 SGHVS, CDR2 FQNEAQ. In DNA form, the CDR3 reads TGTGCCAGCAGCCCCTATGAGGTCCGAGGCGCCGGGGGCACTGAAGCTTTCTTT. Translated: CASSPYEVRGAGGTEAFF.

V is TRBV30 and J is TRBJ2-5, with no clear D. V was shortened by 2 bases and J by 4 bases, with 8 bases between the two germline ends. CDR1 and CDR2 (germline): GTSNPN, SVGIG (reference sequence). The CDR3 has 12 amino acids. The chain's CDR3 is CAWSWSLETQYF. The CDR3 DNA follows: TGTGCCTGGAGTTGGTCCCTAGAGACCCAGTACTTC.

This chain connects TRBV3-1 (or the pseudogene TRBV3-2) to TRBJ1-1; D remains ambiguous. Trimming removed 2 bases at V and 1 base at J, with 14 bases between. This CDR3 is 16 amino acids long. Germline V CDR1 and CDR2: LGHDT, YNNKEL (reference sequence). This chain's CDR3 is CASSQSTGVWNTEAFF. The CDR3 DNA reads as TGTGCCAGCAGCCAATCCACGGGAGTCTGGAACACTGAAGCTTTCTTT.

The chain is built from TRBV28 and TRBJ2-3; D perhaps matches TRBD1 (5 bases). CDR1 is MDHEN, CDR2 SYDVKM, per germline. This CDR3 is 15 amino acids long. Deletions cut 3 bases from V and 2 bases from J, with 12 bases between. The CDR3, as DNA: TGTGCCAGCAGTTTTTCAGGGTACATCACAGATACGCAGTATTTT. As protein: CASSFSGYITDTQYF.

The V call is TRBV28, the J call TRBJ1-2; D is perhaps TRBD1 (5 bases). This CDR3 is 12 amino acids long. With 6 bases removed from V and 4 bases from J, the gap between germline ends came to 9 bases. Germline loops: CDR1 MDHEN, CDR2 SYDVKM. The CDR3: CASSQDIYGYTF. The CDR3 nucleotides are TGTGCCAGCAGCCAGGACATCTATGGCTACACCTTC.

CDR3 bases: TGTGCCAGCAGTTACGAAGGGAGGGGTCGGTCCGAGCAGTACTTC. Translation: CASSYEGRGRSEQYF. J is TRBJ2-7 and V is TRBV6-2 or TRBV6-3, with 7 bases matching TRBD2. From germline, CDR1 is MNHEY and CDR2 SVGEGT. The CDR3 sequence is 15 residues long. V was pared by 2 bases and J by 6 bases, with 10 bases of the junction left unmatched.

In this sample, this clone turned up once. V is TRBV11-3 and J is TRBJ1-1; 7 nucleotides agree with TRBD1. Germline values: CDR1 SGHNT, CDR2 YENEEA. Trimming removed 4 bases from V and 4 bases from J; junction bases left unmatched: 6. There are 14 residues in the CDR3. DNA for the CDR3: TGTGCCAGCAGCTCCCATGCAGGGGGCACTGAAGCTTTCTTT. Translation gives CASSSHAGGTEAFF.